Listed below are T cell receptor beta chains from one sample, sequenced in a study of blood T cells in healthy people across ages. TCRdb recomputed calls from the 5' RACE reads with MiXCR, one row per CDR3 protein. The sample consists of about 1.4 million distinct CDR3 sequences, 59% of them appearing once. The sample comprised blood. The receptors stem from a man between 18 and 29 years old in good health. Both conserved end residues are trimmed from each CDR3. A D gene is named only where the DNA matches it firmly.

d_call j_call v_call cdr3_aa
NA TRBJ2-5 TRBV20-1 SARARETQY
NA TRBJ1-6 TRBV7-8 ASSFPRSYNSPLH
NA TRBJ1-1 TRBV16 ASSQARIMNTEAF
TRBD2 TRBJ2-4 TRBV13 ASSPPGLVGKNIQY
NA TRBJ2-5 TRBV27 ASSRTPTQETQY
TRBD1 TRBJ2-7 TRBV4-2 ASSSYTTGGSYEQY
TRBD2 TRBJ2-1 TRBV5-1 ASSPTSGSNEQF
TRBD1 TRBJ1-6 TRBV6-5 ASSGQENSPLH
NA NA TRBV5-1 ASSSGDTTYEQY
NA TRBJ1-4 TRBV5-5 ASSYITSGEKLF
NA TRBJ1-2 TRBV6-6 ASSADSGYT
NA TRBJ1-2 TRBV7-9 ASSSPGWGYT
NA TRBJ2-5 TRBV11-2 ASSLAAGAETQY
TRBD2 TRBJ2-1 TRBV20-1 SASPGLAPEVSYNEQF
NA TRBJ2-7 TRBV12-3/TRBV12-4 ASSLDPFSGGETGPYEQY
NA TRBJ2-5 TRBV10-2 ASRDPGREETQY
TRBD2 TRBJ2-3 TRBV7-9 ASSPFRTSRDTQY
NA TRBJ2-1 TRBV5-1 ATSSSRYNEQF
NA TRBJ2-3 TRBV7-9 ASSGRSDTQY
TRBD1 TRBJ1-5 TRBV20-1 SAGQGEKRPQH
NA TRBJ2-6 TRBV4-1 ASRPGYGSGANVLT
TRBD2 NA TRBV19 ASSRLSGGRRDEQY